This T cell receptor beta chain was profiled in a study of CD8 T cells in Susac syndrome. cDNA came from around 0.5 to 1 ug RNA primed by random hexamers. With immunoSEQ multiplex PCR, TCR beta CDR3 was amplified across 54 Vbeta and 13 Jbeta. TCRdb reanalysed the immunoSEQ multiplex PCR reads using MiXCR and keeps one entry per CDR3 protein. Of 250,000 to 300,000 distinct CDR3 sequences listed, 85% are singletons. Sequencing targeted TCR beta in T cells from blood (CD8+ and CD4+). This CDR3 is built from 14 residues. In germline, CDR1 is MNHEY, CDR2 SMNVEV (reference sequence). Between the trimmed V and J ends, which lost 0 bases and 5 bases, there was a span of 10 bases.

The chain joins TRBV27 to TRBJ2-5; tentatively, D is TRBD1 or TRBD2 (6 bases each). The sample taken for sequencing was CD8+ T cells from PBMCs. This TCR was recovered from a human donor with multiple sclerosis. The CDR3 DNA follows: TGTGCCAGCAGTTTATCGGGGGCGGGGGAGACCCAGTACTTC. As protein: CASSLSGAGETQYF.